The 16 T cell receptor beta chains given below trace back to one sample, sequenced in a study of beta chain features in type 1 diabetes. TCRB transcripts that were expressed got sequenced, as all of the isolated RNA had been reverse transcribed. Sequencing was performed with immunoSEQ multiplex PCR; in TCRdb, only in-frame clones are kept and a portion is missing. The data contain more than 150,000 clones, approximately 13% of them singletons. The sample taken for sequencing was central memory CD4+ T cells from blood. The receptor set was obtained from a woman aged 18-29 years in good health.

V is TRBV2 and J is TRBJ1-1; D not certain. Germline CDR1 is SNHLY and CDR2 is FYNNEI. The CDR3 consists of 13 residues. V lost 4 bases, J lost 1 base, and 7 bases lay in between. CDR3 sequence reads: CASSVTENTEAFF. The CDR3 DNA follows: TGTGCCAGCAGTGTTACAGAGAACACTGAAGCTTTCTTT.

This clone was picked up a small number of times. The rearrangement links TRBV7-8 to TRBJ1-5, with D unclear. CDR1 and CDR2 (germline): SGHVS, FQNEAQ. Between the trimmed V and J ends, which lost 3 bases and 3 bases, there was a span of 6 bases. The CDR3 extends over 13 amino acids. The CDR3 loop reads CASSFRFNQPQHF. CDR3 bases: TGTGCCAGCAGCTTCAGATTCAATCAGCCCCAGCATTTT. Supplemented by reference TRBV7-8 and TRBJ1-5, the full variable domain reads GAGVSQSPRYKVAKRGQDVALRCDPISGHVSLFWYQQALGQGPEFLTYFQNEAQLDKSGLPSDRFFAERPEGSVSTLKIQRTQQEDSAVYLCASSFRFNQPQHFGDGTRLSIL.

The chain links TRBV5-6 to TRBJ2-1; D ambiguous. CDR1 and CDR2 (germline): SGHDT, YYEEEE. Trimming pared 4 bases from V and 3 bases from J, leaving 14 bases between. The CDR3 is 15 residues long. CDR3 coding DNA: TGTGCCAGCAGCCCCAAATCACTTCTCTACAATGAGCAGTTCTTC. It translates to CASSPKSLLYNEQFF.

The J gene is TRBJ2-2, the V gene TRBV12-5; 7 nucleotides align to TRBD1. The CDR3 spans 13 residues. With 3 bases clipped from V and 8 bases from J, the junction kept 3 bases outside the gene matches. Germline V lookup: CDR1 LGHNT, CDR2 FRNRAP. The CDR3 protein is CASGLETGGELFF. In DNA, the CDR3 is TGTGCTAGTGGTTTAGAGACAGGGGGGGAGCTGTTTTTT.

This clone was found many times. V usage is TRBV30 and J usage is TRBJ1-1, with D maybe TRBD1 (6 bases). Germline V CDR1 and CDR2: GTSNPN, SVGIG (reference sequence). The CDR3 is 14 amino acids. Trimming removed 6 bases at V and 6 bases at J, with 20 bases between. In DNA, the CDR3 is TGTGCCTGTAATCCACAGGGCCAGGAGCCTGAAGCTTTCTTT. Translating it yields CACNPQGQEPEAFF. The full variable domain, rest sourced from reference TRBV30 and TRBJ1-1, is SQTIHQWPATLVQPVGSPLSLECTVEGTSNPNLYWYRQAAGRGLQLLFYSVGIGQISSEVPQNLSASRPQDRQFILSSKKLLLSDSGFYLCACNPQGQEPEAFFGQGTRLTVV.

The chain carries TRBV6-5 and TRBJ1-2; TRBD1 is a possible D gene (6 bases). Trimming shortened V by 1 base and J by 1 base, and 10 bases separated the two germline ends. Per germline, CDR1 MNHEY and CDR2 SVGAGI. This CDR3 is built from 15 residues. CDR3 protein: CASSYWGGDNYGYTF. The CDR3 coding sequence is TGTGCCAGCAGTTACTGGGGGGGCGATAACTATGGCTACACCTTC.

This clone was counted once. This sequence joins TRBV5-4 and TRBJ2-2; possibly TRBD1 for D (5 bases). The V end was cut by 4 bases, the J end by 0 bases, with 19 bases between. CDR3 length: 18 amino acids. Germline CDR1 SGHNT, CDR2 YYREEE (reference sequence). The CDR3 region is CASSIGPRVAANTGELFF. The CDR3 region has the DNA TGTGCCAGCAGCATTGGCCCCAGGGTGGCGGCGAACACCGGGGAGCTGTTTTTT. Supplemented by reference TRBV5-4 and TRBJ2-2, the full variable domain reads ETGVTQSPTHLIKTRGQQVTLRCSSQSGHNTVSWYQQALGQGPQFIFQYYREEENGRGNFPPRFSGLQFPNYSSELNVNALELDDSALYLCASSIGPRVAANTGELFFGEGSRLTVL.

The table lists this clone with a few counts. The chain recombines TRBV28 with TRBJ2-4; D unresolved. The CDR3 is 12 amino acids. Germline V lookup: CDR1 MDHEN, CDR2 SYDVKM. Trimming left V 5 bases short and J 14 bases short, with 16 bases between. Written as DNA, the CDR3 is TGTGCCAGCAGTCCCCTTCTAGTCCCCAAGTACTTC. This gives the protein CASSPLLVPKYF.

This chain joins TRBV11-2 and TRBJ2-2; TRBD2 is a possible D gene (5 bases). The CDR3 consists of 14 residues. V dropped 5 bases and J dropped 4 bases, with 11 bases sitting between them. The germline gives CDR1 SGHAT, CDR2 FQNNGV. In nucleotides, the CDR3 is TGTGCCAGCAGCCTATTAGGGAGCACCGGGGAGCTGTTTTTT. It codes for CASSLLGSTGELFF. Full variable domain (rest looked up from reference TRBV11-2 and TRBJ2-2): EAGVAQSPRYKIIEKRQSVAFWCNPISGHATLYWYQQILGQGPKLLIQFQNNGVVDDSQLPKDRFSAERLKGVDSTLKIQPAKLEDSAVYLCASSLLGSTGELFFGEGSRLTVL.

This clone was seen a handful of times. This sequence joins TRBV25-1 and TRBJ2-1; 9 positions agree with TRBD1. The CDR3 is made up of 16 amino acids. Germline CDR1 MGHDK, CDR2 SYGVNS. V was clipped by 5 bases and J by 7 bases; unmatched bases: 12. For the CDR3, the DNA is TGTGCCAGCAGTACTCCGGGACAGGGTGTTTTGAATGAGCAGTTCTTC. Residues: CASSTPGQGVLNEQFF. Filled out from reference TRBV25-1 and TRBJ2-1, the complete variable domain reads EADIYQTPRYLVIGTGKKITLECSQTMGHDKMYWYQQDPGMELHLIHYSYGVNSTEKGDLSSESTVSRIRTEHFPLTLESARPSHTSQYLCASSTPGQGVLNEQFFGPGTRLTVL.

V usage is TRBV10-3 and J usage is TRBJ1-1, with 10 bases matching TRBD1. The CDR3 is made up of 15 amino acids. V shed 9 bases, J shed 5 bases, and the junction held 12 bases outside the gene matches. The V gene's germline CDR1 is ENHRY and CDR2 SYGVKD. CDR3 amino acids: CAIGSGQGFQTEAFF. DNA of the CDR3: TGTGCCATTGGGTCGGGACAGGGGTTCCAGACTGAAGCTTTCTTT.

The rearrangement links TRBV7-8 to TRBJ2-7, with 9 bases aligning to TRBD2. With V trimmed by 4 bases and J by 3 bases, 13 bases remained unmatched. The CDR3 totals 17 residues. CDR1 is SGHVS and CDR2 is FQNEAQ in the germline V gene. The CDR3 loop reads CASSSGGRLAAYYEQYF. The CDR3 region has the DNA TGTGCCAGCAGCTCCGGAGGTAGACTAGCGGCCTACTACGAGCAGTACTTC.

This clone has a handful of counts. Other DNA variants within this sample encode the same CDR3. The rearrangement joins TRBV5-1 to TRBJ1-1, with TRBD1 matching over 7 bases. Germline values: CDR1 SGHRS, CDR2 YFSETQ. The V segment lost 3 bases and the J segment 4 bases; nucleotides outside the gene matches: 6. This CDR3 spans 14 amino acids. The CDR3 bases are TGCGCCAGCAGCTGGGGGACAGAAGGCACTGAAGCTTTCTTT. Its protein product is CASSWGTEGTEAFF.

The chain uses TRBV30 and TRBJ2-7; 8 nucleotides match TRBD1. The CDR3 is 13 amino acids. V lost 4 bases and J lost 2; bases outside the gene matches: 4. CDR1 and CDR2 (germline): GTSNPN, SVGIG (reference sequence). The CDR3 spells CAWTRTGPYEQYF. The CDR3 DNA sequence: TGTGCCTGGACGCGGACAGGGCCCTACGAGCAGTACTTC.

The chain uses TRBV15 and TRBJ1-5, with 7 bases identical to TRBD1. The germline V gene has CDR1 LNHNV and CDR2 YYDKDF (reference sequence). CDR3 length equals 15 residues. The trim removed 6 bases at V and 0 bases at J, leaving 5 bases unmatched. CDR3 coding DNA: TGTGCCACCAGGACACAGGGGAATAGCAATCAGCCCCAGCATTTT. Translating gives CATRTQGNSNQPQHF.

The chain is built from TRBV5-4 and TRBJ1-2; D remains ambiguous. Looked up from germline, CDR1 is SGHNT and CDR2 is YYREEE (reference sequence). V was clipped by 0 bases and J by 5 bases, with 8 bases between them. The CDR3 is made up of 13 amino acids. CDR3: CASSLESAYGYTF. DNA for the CDR3: TGTGCCAGCAGCTTGGAGTCAGCGTATGGCTACACCTTC.